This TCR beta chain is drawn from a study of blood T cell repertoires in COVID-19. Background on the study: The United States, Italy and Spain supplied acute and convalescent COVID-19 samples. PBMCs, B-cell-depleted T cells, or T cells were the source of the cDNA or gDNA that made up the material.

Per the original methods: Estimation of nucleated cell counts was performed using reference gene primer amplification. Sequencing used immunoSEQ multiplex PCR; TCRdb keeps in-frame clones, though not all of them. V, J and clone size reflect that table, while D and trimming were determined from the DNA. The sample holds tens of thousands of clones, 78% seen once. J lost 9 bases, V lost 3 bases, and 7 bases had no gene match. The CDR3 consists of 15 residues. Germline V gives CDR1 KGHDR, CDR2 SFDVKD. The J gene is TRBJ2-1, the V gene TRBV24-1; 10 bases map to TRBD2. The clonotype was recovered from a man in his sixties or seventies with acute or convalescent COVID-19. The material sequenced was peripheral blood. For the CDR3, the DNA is TGTGCCACCAGTGATGAGGGTAGCGGGAGGAGTGAGCAGTTCTTC. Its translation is CATSDEGSGRSEQFF.